These 22 T cell receptor beta chains were sequenced from one sample in a study of cytomegalovirus exposure and HLA in healthy donors. 60 Vbeta and 13 Jbeta primers were used in PCR. Here immunoSEQ multiplex PCR was the method, and the copy in TCRdb shows in-frame clones only, minus some. The table shows under 200,000 clones, with roughly 80% occurring only once. The sequencing sample was made of PBMCs. The receptors originated from a woman between 18 and 30 years old in good health and CMV-seronegative.

The chain combines TRBV28 with TRBJ1-2; D call uncertain. Trimming cost V 2 bases and J 2 bases, with 6 bases left between them. The CDR3 covers 13 residues. Germline loops: CDR1 MDHEN, CDR2 SYDVKM. The CDR3 sequence: CASSLDLNYGYTF. CDR3 in DNA: TGTGCCAGCAGTTTAGACTTAAACTATGGCTACACCTTC.

The rearrangement joins TRBV18 to TRBJ2-1, with 10 bases lining up with TRBD2. The trim removed 2 bases at V and 7 bases at J, leaving 8 bases unmatched. Germline V lookup: CDR1 KGHSH, CDR2 LQKENI. This CDR3 is built from 16 residues. The CDR3 is CASSPSPSGSVNEQFF. Here the CDR3 DNA reads TGTGCCAGCTCACCAAGCCCTAGCGGGAGTGTTAATGAGCAGTTCTTC.

This chain connects TRBV9 to TRBJ1-1; TRBD1 matches 8 bases. The V gene end was trimmed by 4 bases and the J gene end by 4 bases; junction bases not matched to a gene: 9. Germline V lookup: CDR1 SGDLS, CDR2 YYNGEE. The CDR3 loop spans 15 amino acids. Written as DNA, the CDR3 is TGTGCCAGCAGCTCCATCGGACAGGGAGGCACTGAAGCTTTCTTT. This encodes CASSSIGQGGTEAFF.

V usage is TRBV6-5 and J usage is TRBJ2-7; D call uncertain. CDR3 size: 12 residues. Germline-derived CDR1 and CDR2 are MNHEY and SVGAGI. Deletions cut 7 bases from V and 2 bases from J, with 9 bases between. In DNA, the CDR3 is TGTGCCAGCACTATACCCCCCTACGAGCAGTACTTC. Its protein is CASTIPPYEQYF.

The rearrangement joins TRBV25-1 to TRBJ2-7; 7 bases match TRBD1. Trimming cost V 6 bases and J 3 bases; bases outside gene matches: 8. Germline assignment: CDR1 MGHDK and CDR2 SYGVNS. The CDR3 is 14 residues long. The CDR3 loop is CASSAITGVYEQYF. The CDR3 nucleotides read TGTGCCAGCAGCGCAATTACAGGGGTCTACGAGCAGTACTTC.

This clone was counted between two and nine times. This rearrangement joins TRBV7-2 to TRBJ2-1; 13 positions match TRBD2. Unmatched junction bases numbered 6, after V lost 5 bases and J lost 8 bases. This CDR3 has 15 amino acids. Germline values: CDR1 SGHTA, CDR2 FQGNSA. CDR3 loop: CASSTGLAGVYEQFF. CDR3 sequence (DNA): TGTGCCAGCAGCACCGGACTAGCGGGAGTCTATGAGCAGTTCTTC.

Comment on this clone: Here the CDR3 omits its conserved ending phenylalanine or tryptophan, so a read error is the likely source. The chain uses TRBV5-4 and TRBJ2-7, with 8 bases fitting TRBD1. This CDR3 has 13 amino acids. J lost 7 bases, V lost 3 bases, and 6 bases had no gene match. Germline V CDR1 and CDR2: SGHNT, YYREEE (reference sequence). The CDR3 nucleotides are TGTGCCAGCAGCTCGACAGGGGTTAGAGAGCAGTACCTC. Protein: CASSSTGVREQYL.

V and J are TRBV27 and TRBJ2-7, with 7 bases identical to TRBD1. The V and J ends lost 5 bases and 4 bases, in that order; junction bases with no gene match: 2. Germline CDR1 is MNHEY and CDR2 is SMNVEV (reference sequence). The CDR3 spans 12 residues. The CDR3 spells CASSPQGYEQYF. The CDR3 DNA is TGTGCCAGCAGTCCACAGGGGTACGAGCAGTACTTC.

This clone appeared a few times. CDR3 sequence: CASSPMTGYKNQPQHF. The CDR3 DNA follows: TGTGCCAGCAGTCCCATGACAGGGTACAAAAATCAGCCCCAGCATTTT. V gene TRBV28 combines with J gene TRBJ1-5; 7 bases match TRBD1. This CDR3 region has 16 residues. Germline values: CDR1 MDHEN, CDR2 SYDVKM. V was pared by 5 bases and J by 4 bases, with 11 bases of the junction left unmatched.

The chain joins TRBV11-2 to TRBJ2-1; D is uncertain. CDR1 and CDR2 from the germline V gene are SGHAT and FQNNGV. The germline V and J ends were trimmed by 2 bases and 5 bases, with 4 bases remaining between them. The CDR3 length is 12 residues. In DNA, the CDR3 is TGTGCCAGCAGCTTACTACACAATGAGCAGTTCTTC. Residues: CASSLLHNEQFF. The full variable domain, with the rest looked up from reference TRBV11-2 and TRBJ2-1, is EAGVAQSPRYKIIEKRQSVAFWCNPISGHATLYWYQQILGQGPKLLIQFQNNGVVDDSQLPKDRFSAERLKGVDSTLKIQPAKLEDSAVYLCASSLLHNEQFFGPGTRLTVL.

This clone was found a few times. V usage is TRBV6-5 and J usage is TRBJ1-5; no definite D call. Germline V gene sequence: CDR1 MNHEY, CDR2 SVGAGI. Trimming stripped 0 bases from V and 5 bases from J, with 11 bases between. This CDR3 spans 15 amino acids. Here the CDR3 DNA reads TGTGCCAGCAGTTACTCGATAGGCAGCGATCAGCCCCAGCATTTT. It is translated as CASSYSIGSDQPQHF.

V and J are TRBV7-2 and TRBJ2-3; D is uncertain. V shed 5 bases and J shed 0 bases, with 12 bases lying between them. Per germline, CDR1 SGHTA and CDR2 FQGNSA. This CDR3 has 15 amino acids. The CDR3 DNA follows: TGTGCCAGCAGCCCCAGGTTTACTAGCACAGATACGCAGTATTTT. Translation: CASSPRFTSTDTQYF.

On this clone itself: One junction end disagrees with the germline gene, perhaps due to a read error. V gene TRBV7-9 combines with J gene TRBJ2-1, with 8 nucleotides matching TRBD1. Germline loops: CDR1 SEHNR, CDR2 FQNEAQ (reference sequence). The CDR3 runs to 19 residues. Written as DNA, the CDR3 is TGTTCCAGCAGCTCTACCCTCCTCAGTGCGGACAGGGATATCAATGAGCAGTTCTTC. This codes for CSSSSTLLSADRDINEQFF.

Worth noting for this clone: The germline gene is not matched at one end of the junction; a read error may be the cause. The V and J genes are TRBV7-9 and TRBJ1-2; the match to TRBD1 covers 7 bases. Germline CDR1 reads SEHNR; CDR2 reads FQNEAQ (reference sequence). The CDR3 is 16 residues long. CDR3 DNA: TGTTCCAGCAGCGACCAGACAGGGTTCGGCGTCTATGGCTACACCTTC. Protein product: CSSSDQTGFGVYGYTF.

The chain carries TRBV5-1 and TRBJ1-4; D perhaps matches TRBD1 (5 bases). Per the germline V gene, CDR1 is SGHRS and CDR2 is YFSETQ. Trimming cost V 1 base and J 10 bases, with 14 bases left between them. The CDR3 is 14 amino acids. The CDR3 spells CASSLSSFGAKLFF. The CDR3 nucleotides are TGCGCCAGCAGCTTGTCGAGTTTTGGGGCAAAACTGTTTTTT.

The V call is TRBV7-6, the J call TRBJ2-1; 9 nucleotides line up with TRBD2. V trimming: 6 bases; J trimming: 4 bases; junction bases outside the gene matches: 7. CDR1 is SGHVS and CDR2 is FNYEAQ in the germline V gene. The CDR3 contains 15 residues. This CDR3 reads CASRSGLAPYNEQFF. CDR3 sequence (DNA): TGTGCCAGCAGGTCTGGACTAGCGCCTTACAATGAGCAGTTCTTC.

Only one count was recorded for this clone. The sample holds other DNA sequences that translate to the same CDR3. This chain uses TRBV28 with TRBJ1-3; no reliable D call. V lost 6 bases and J 1 base, leaving 7 bases between the germline ends. The CDR3 is 13 amino acids. The germline CDR1 and CDR2 sequences are MDHEN and SYDVKM. The CDR3 reads CASSLPSGNTIYF. CDR3 sequence (DNA): TGTGCCAGCAGCCTCCCGTCTGGAAACACCATATATTTT.

The chain is built from TRBV6-1 and TRBJ2-7; 12 nucleotides line up with TRBD2. Germline V CDR1 and CDR2: MNHNS, SASEGT. V trimming: 6 bases; J trimming: 4 bases; junction bases outside the gene matches: 4. The CDR3 is 14 amino acids. CDR3 residues: CASSQGLAGYEQYV. Written as DNA, the CDR3 is TGTGCCAGCAGCCAGGGACTAGCGGGTTACGAGCAGTACGTC.

The CDR3 region is CASSRSRASGGELFF. CDR3 in DNA: TGTGCCAGCAGCCGATCTCGAGCGTCCGGCGGGGAGCTGTTTTTT. The chain uses TRBV4-2 and TRBJ2-2; D remains ambiguous. The CDR3 is made up of 15 amino acids. The V end lost 4 bases, the J end lost 7 bases, and 16 bases lay between the germline ends. Germline V gives CDR1 LGHNA, CDR2 YNFKEQ.

The CDR3 DNA is TGTGCCTGGACTGGCGAAGGACAGGGGGCCTATGGCTACACCTTC. Its protein product is CAWTGEGQGAYGYTF. The chain links TRBV30 to TRBJ1-2; 11 bases are a match to TRBD1. Germline lookup yields CDR1 GTSNPN and CDR2 SVGIG (reference sequence). The CDR3 sequence is 15 residues long. J was trimmed by 4 bases and V by 4 bases; bases with no gene match: 8.

V is TRBV5-1 and J is TRBJ2-2, with 8 bases aligning to TRBD2. Germline trimming cut 5 bases from V and 5 bases from J; bases unmatched to any gene: 11. CDR1 SGHRS and CDR2 YFSETQ come from the germline V gene. The CDR3 extends over 16 amino acids. Here the CDR3 DNA reads TGCGCCAGCAGAAGCCTGGCGGGAGGTGGTACCGGGGAGCTGTTTTTT. Encoded protein: CASRSLAGGGTGELFF.

The chain has TRBV30 and TRBJ1-1; D is unresolved. The V end was cut by 7 bases, the J end by 4 bases, with 13 bases between. CDR1 and CDR2 (germline): GTSNPN, SVGIG (reference sequence). This CDR3 has 12 amino acids. The CDR3 nucleotides read TGTGCCTACGGGAAAAGAGCCACTGAAGCTTTCTTT. Its translation is CAYGKRATEAFF.